These 28 T cell receptor beta chains were sequenced from one sample in a study of OX40 agonist ivuxolimab in advanced cancers. TCRdb's copy holds only in-frame clones and misses some; the assay was immunoSEQ multiplex PCR. The table lists around 50,000 clones, 88% of them singletons, with 3.5% in the top ten. Sequences were derived from CD4+ or CD8+ T cells sorted from blood, sampled in a trial of the OX40 agonist ivuxolimab. All receptors derive from an adult with an advanced solid tumor such as melanoma, head and neck, liver or kidney cancer.

The chain links TRBV6-5 to TRBJ1-2; D not resolved. Germline lookup yields CDR1 MNHEY and CDR2 SVGAGI. This CDR3 region has 12 residues. V was pared by 8 bases and J by 2 bases, with 9 bases between. CDR3 amino acids: CASWTGNYGYTF. Here the CDR3 DNA reads TGTGCCAGCTGGACGGGGAACTATGGCTACACCTTC.

The genes are TRBV5-1 and TRBJ2-5; D not resolved. The CDR3 extends over 14 amino acids. Germline V gene data show CDR1 as SGHRS and CDR2 as YFSETQ. V lost 0 bases, J lost 0 bases, and 6 bases lay in between. Here the CDR3 reads CASSLERNQETQYF. Written as DNA, the CDR3 is TGCGCCAGCAGCTTGGAACGGAACCAAGAGACCCAGTACTTC. Filled out from reference TRBV5-1 and TRBJ2-5, the complete variable domain reads KAGVTQTPRYLIKTRGQQVTLSCSPISGHRSVSWYQQTPGQGLQFLFEYFSETQRNKGNFPGRFSGRQFSNSRSEMNVSTLELGDSALYLCASSLERNQETQYFGPGTRLLVL.

The chain combines TRBV4-2 with TRBJ1-6; no clear D gene. The CDR3 consists of 13 residues. The germline V gene has CDR1 LGHNA and CDR2 YNFKEQ. Between the trimmed V and J ends, which lost 3 bases and 9 bases, there was a span of 9 bases. The CDR3 DNA follows: TGTGCCAGCAGCCAGGAAAATGGTTCACCCCTCCACTTT. Translated: CASSQENGSPLHF.

J is TRBJ2-4 and V is TRBV6-1, with D maybe TRBD1 (6 bases). The germline V and J ends were trimmed by 3 bases and 4 bases, with 10 bases remaining between them. The CDR3 consists of 14 residues. From germline, CDR1 is MNHNS and CDR2 SASEGT. The CDR3 sequence: CASSDRDKKNIQYF. The CDR3 region has the DNA TGTGCCAGCAGTGACCGGGACAAAAAAAACATTCAGTACTTC.

This clone was seen only once. V usage is TRBV29-1 and J usage is TRBJ2-2; 8 nucleotides line up with TRBD1. The CDR3 has 15 amino acids. The V segment lost 7 bases and the J segment 6 bases; nucleotides outside the gene matches: 13. Germline V gene data show CDR1 as SQVTM and CDR2 as ANQGSEA. CDR3 amino acids: CSARWGQGAAGELFF. The CDR3 DNA is TGCAGCGCCAGGTGGGGGCAGGGGGCCGCCGGGGAGCTGTTTTTT.

This chain joins TRBV5-4 and TRBJ2-3; 7 positions match TRBD2. Germline assignment: CDR1 SGHNT and CDR2 YYREEE (reference sequence). V shed 3 bases, J shed 2 bases, and the junction held 6 bases outside the gene matches. The CDR3 length is 15 residues. CDR3 DNA: TGTGCCAGCAGCTCGGCGGGACTATCCACAGATACGCAGTATTTT. Encoded protein: CASSSAGLSTDTQYF.

V usage is TRBV6-1 and J usage is TRBJ2-7; no firm D call. Germline CDR1 reads MNHNS; CDR2 reads SASEGT. Deletions cut 11 bases from V and 4 bases from J, with 9 bases between. This CDR3 has 10 residues. Here the CDR3 reads CAPPGYEQYF. DNA of the CDR3: TGTGCCCCCCCTGGGTACGAGCAGTACTTC.

The chain is built from TRBV30 and TRBJ2-3; 8 bases agree with TRBD1. The germline V gene encodes CDR1 GTSNPN and CDR2 SVGIG (reference sequence). Germline trimming cut 3 bases from V and 0 bases from J; bases unmatched to any gene: 5. This CDR3 has 15 amino acids. In nucleotides, the CDR3 is TGTGCCTGGAGAACAGGGGGTACTAGCACAGATACGCAGTATTTT. It translates to CAWRTGGTSTDTQYF.

The chain uses TRBV6-1 and TRBJ1-5; 11 bases are shared with TRBD1. The V segment lost 0 bases and the J segment 0 bases; nucleotides outside the gene matches: 7. CDR1 MNHNS and CDR2 SASEGT come from the germline V gene. CDR3 length: 19 amino acids. Here the CDR3 reads CASSEAGTGGLYSNQPQHF. The CDR3 coding sequence is TGTGCCAGCAGTGAAGCCGGGACAGGGGGATTATATAGCAATCAGCCCCAGCATTTT.

The chain employs TRBV27 and TRBJ2-2; D may be TRBD1 or TRBD2 (6 bases each). Germline V gives CDR1 MNHEY, CDR2 SMNVEV (reference sequence). This CDR3 spans 16 amino acids. Trimming took off 5 bases at V and 6 bases at J, with 19 bases between the two ends. DNA of the CDR3: TGTGCCAGCAGTAGGAGGGGGTCCGAGGGTCCCGGGGAGCTGTTTTTT. Translating gives CASSRRGSEGPGELFF.

This clone was observed a handful of times. The rearrangement uses TRBV15 and TRBJ1-2; the D gene is possibly TRBD1 (6 bases). The CDR3 has 16 residues. Germline loops: CDR1 LNHNV, CDR2 YYDKDF (reference sequence). V was cut by 0 bases and J by 6 bases, with 17 bases left in between. CDR3 coding DNA: TGTGCCACCAGCAGAGACGGGACACCGGGAGGAGATGGCTACACCTTC. Translating gives CATSRDGTPGGDGYTF.

This clone appeared once. DNA for the CDR3: TGCGCCAGCAGCATGGTGGTCAGCTCCTACAATGAGCAGTTCTTC. It specifies CASSMVVSSYNEQFF. The genes are TRBV5-1 and TRBJ2-1, with D uncertain. The CDR3 runs 15 residues. Germline CDR1 SGHRS, CDR2 YFSETQ. Trimming removed 4 bases at V and 0 bases at J, with 11 bases between.

The chain is built from TRBV7-9 and TRBJ2-2; D ambiguous. V was shortened by 8 bases and J by 3 bases, with 16 bases between the two germline ends. Germline values: CDR1 SEHNR, CDR2 FQNEAQ (reference sequence). The CDR3 consists of 15 residues. CDR3 nucleotide sequence: TGTGCCAGCGACCTAGGGTACGTGGACACCGGGGAGCTGTTTTTT. As protein: CASDLGYVDTGELFF.

V gene TRBV13 combines with J gene TRBJ2-7, with D unresolved. The CDR3 totals 14 residues. Germline CDR1 PRHDT, CDR2 FYEKMQ (reference sequence). Trimming pared 5 bases from V and 0 bases from J, leaving 11 bases between. CDR3 in amino acids: CASSPDLSSYEQYF. In nucleotides, the CDR3 is TGTGCCAGCAGCCCCGATCTTAGCTCCTACGAGCAGTACTTC.

V and J are TRBV6-6 and TRBJ2-7, with D hard to call. The CDR3 totals 14 residues. With 5 bases removed from V and 0 bases from J, the gap between germline ends came to 11 bases. Germline V gene lookup returns CDR1 MNHNY and CDR2 SVGAGI (reference sequence). This CDR3 is CASSIDETSYEQYF. CDR3 coding DNA: TGTGCCAGCAGTATTGACGAAACCTCCTACGAGCAGTACTTC.

This clone was observed a handful of times. The chain carries TRBV5-1 and TRBJ2-7; 13 bases match TRBD2. V shed 0 bases, J shed 2 bases, and the junction held 2 bases outside the gene matches. The CDR3 extends over 16 amino acids. Germline CDR1 reads SGHRS; CDR2 reads YFSETQ. CDR3 sequence (DNA): TGCGCCAGCAGCTTGGGGACTAGCGGGAGTCCCTACGAGCAGTACTTC. This encodes CASSLGTSGSPYEQYF.

The chain combines TRBV14 with TRBJ1-3; D perhaps matches TRBD1 (6 bases). The CDR3 length is 14 residues. The V gene's germline CDR1 is SGHDN and CDR2 FVKESK. Between the trimmed V and J ends, which lost 3 bases and 4 bases, there was a span of 10 bases. CDR3 sequence: CASSHRGGGNTIYF. The CDR3 DNA is TGTGCCAGCAGCCACAGGGGCGGAGGAAACACCATATATTTT.

The rearrangement links TRBV6-5 to TRBJ2-7; weak D call: TRBD1 (6 bases). This CDR3 has 13 residues. Between the trimmed V and J ends, which lost 5 bases and 6 bases, there was a span of 14 bases. From germline, CDR1 is MNHEY and CDR2 SVGAGI. The CDR3 sequence: CASSKGQGREQYF. The CDR3 region has the DNA TGTGCCAGCAGTAAAGGGCAGGGGCGCGAGCAGTACTTC.

The chain combines TRBV9 with TRBJ2-1, with TRBD1 matching over 7 bases. V shed 3 bases, J shed 9 bases, and the junction held 3 bases outside the gene matches. The germline V gene has CDR1 SGDLS and CDR2 YYNGEE. This CDR3 contains 12 residues. CDR3 nucleotide sequence: TGTGCCAGCAGCGCACAGGGGAGTGAGCAGTTCTTC. Translating gives CASSAQGSEQFF.

The V and J genes are TRBV28 and TRBJ1-1, with D perhaps matching TRBD1 (6 bases). Germline CDR1 MDHEN, CDR2 SYDVKM. The ends were cut back, 4 bases at V and 1 base at J, with 10 bases in the middle. The CDR3 length is 14 residues. CDR3 nucleotide sequence: TGTGCCAGCAGTTCCCCGACAGGGAACACTGAAGCTTTCTTT. Amino acid sequence: CASSSPTGNTEAFF. Based on the CDR3 plus reference TRBV28 and TRBJ1-1, the full variable domain is DVKVTQSSRYLVKRTGEKVFLECVQDMDHENMFWYRQDPGLGLRLIYFSYDVKMKEKGDIPEGYSVSREKKERFSLILESASTNQTSMYLCASSSPTGNTEAFFGQGTRLTVV.

The genes are TRBV7-3 and TRBJ2-7; a weak D match, TRBD2 (6 bases). V shed 4 bases and J shed 0 bases, with 13 bases lying between them. The CDR3 length is 15 residues. Germline lookup yields CDR1 SGHTA and CDR2 FQGTGA. For the CDR3, the DNA is TGTGCCAGCAGCTCCTATCCCGGGAGCTCCTACGAGCAGTACTTC. Translating it yields CASSSYPGSSYEQYF.

V and J are TRBV30 and TRBJ2-5; D remains unclear. Trimming pared 5 bases from V and 1 base from J, leaving 2 bases between. Germline V lookup: CDR1 GTSNPN, CDR2 SVGIG (reference sequence). There are 10 residues in the CDR3. Here the CDR3 reads CAWGQETQYF. In DNA form, the CDR3 reads TGTGCCTGGGGCCAAGAGACCCAGTACTTC.

The J gene is TRBJ2-3, the V gene TRBV6-1; the match to TRBD2 covers 10 bases. The J segment lost 0 bases and the V segment lost 6 bases, leaving 3 bases of the junction unmatched. CDR3 length equals 15 residues. Germline loops: CDR1 MNHNS, CDR2 SASEGT. In nucleotides, the CDR3 is TGTGCCAGCAGAGATAGCGGGGGGAGCACAGATACGCAGTATTTT. Residues: CASRDSGGSTDTQYF.

This clone has a single count. This chain connects TRBV7-8 to TRBJ2-2; possible D gene TRBD2, 6 bases. The V gene lost 2 bases and the J gene lost 4 bases, with 14 bases spanning the gap. The CDR3 sequence is 16 residues long. CDR1 and CDR2 from the germline V gene are SGHVS and FQNEAQ. As DNA, the CDR3 is TGTGCCAGCAGCTTAAGTACGGGAGCGGGCACCGGGGAGCTGTTTTTT. Translating it yields CASSLSTGAGTGELFF.

This clone was counted a single time. V usage is TRBV13 and J usage is TRBJ2-1; 12 nucleotides line up with TRBD2. This CDR3 region has 11 residues. The germline gives CDR1 PRHDT, CDR2 FYEKMQ (reference sequence). This CDR3 is CPSGRAFEQFF. The CDR3 DNA reads as TGTCCTAGCGGGAGGGCCTTTGAGCAGTTCTTC.

The chain joins TRBV7-8 to TRBJ2-7; 8 bases agree with TRBD1. Germline V gene data show CDR1 as SGHVS and CDR2 as FQNEAQ. This CDR3 has 16 amino acids. Losses at the gene ends were 1 base for V and 3 bases for J; bases not matched to a gene: 8. CDR3 sequence reads: CASSLGADRGIYEQYF. The CDR3 region has the DNA TGTGCCAGCAGCTTAGGGGCAGACAGGGGAATCTACGAGCAGTACTTC.

V gene TRBV29-1 combines with J gene TRBJ2-3; possibly TRBD1 for D (5 bases). Deletions cut 6 bases from V and 2 bases from J, with 21 bases between. The CDR3 runs to 16 residues. Germline loops: CDR1 SQVTM, CDR2 ANQGSEA. Written as DNA, the CDR3 is TGCAGCGTGAGTAGTCGGATCGCAGGGATCACAGATACGCAGTATTTT. It translates to CSVSSRIAGITDTQYF.

The chain has TRBV15 and TRBJ1-4; 7 nucleotides align to TRBD1. The CDR3 extends over 16 amino acids. Germline values: CDR1 LNHNV, CDR2 YYDKDF (reference sequence). The J segment lost 4 bases and the V segment lost 0 bases, leaving 5 bases of the junction unmatched. The CDR3 sequence is CATSRDPGQINEKLFF. Here the CDR3 DNA reads TGTGCCACCAGCAGAGATCCGGGACAGATTAATGAAAAACTGTTTTTT.